Presented here are 7 T cell receptor beta chains from one specimen sequenced in a study of blood T cell repertoires in COVID-19. Some clones are missing from TCRdb's copy, which holds only in-frame ones; the method was immunoSEQ multiplex PCR. The sample lists hundreds of thousands of clones, 88% occurring once. Sequencing was done on a sample of PBMCs or T cells enriched from blood (not recorded which). The receptor source for this set is a middle-aged woman with acute COVID-19.

The V and J genes are TRBV28 and TRBJ2-1; D is unresolved. Trimming pared 2 bases from V and 8 bases from J, leaving 16 bases between. The V gene's germline CDR1 is MDHEN and CDR2 SYDVKM. CDR3 length: 15 residues. The CDR3 loop reads CASSLRLVSLYEQFF. The DNA of the CDR3 is TGTGCCAGCAGTTTAAGGCTAGTTTCACTGTATGAGCAGTTCTTC.

V is TRBV5-1 and J is TRBJ1-1, with 9 bases aligning to TRBD1. CDR3 length equals 16 residues. The germline V gene encodes CDR1 SGHRS and CDR2 YFSETQ. J gave up 0 bases and V 3 bases, and 6 bases lay outside the gene matches. CDR3 loop: CASSYGTGNLNTEAFF. CDR3 bases: TGCGCCAGCAGCTACGGGACAGGGAATTTGAACACTGAAGCTTTCTTT.

A single count supports this clone. The chain employs TRBV30 and TRBJ2-7, with D perhaps TRBD2 (7 bases). The germline V and J ends were trimmed by 1 base and 4 bases, with 11 bases remaining between them. The CDR3 loop spans 13 amino acids. Germline CDR1 GTSNPN, CDR2 SVGIG (reference sequence). For the CDR3, the DNA is TGTGCCTGGAGTGGGGGGGGCTGGTACGAGCAGTACTTC. Translating it yields CAWSGGGWYEQYF. Supplemented by reference TRBV30 and TRBJ2-7, the full variable domain reads SQTIHQWPATLVQPVGSPLSLECTVEGTSNPNLYWYRQAAGRGLQLLFYSVGIGQISSEVPQNLSASRPQDRQFILSSKKLLLSDSGFYLCAWSGGGWYEQYFGPGTRLTVT.

The rearrangement links TRBV5-1 to TRBJ1-2; 8 positions agree with TRBD1. V shed 7 bases, J shed 6 bases, and the junction held 11 bases outside the gene matches. The CDR3 is made up of 14 amino acids. Per germline, CDR1 SGHRS and CDR2 YFSETQ. The CDR3 protein is CASGSGGPSDGYTF. Written as DNA, the CDR3 is TGCGCCAGCGGGTCAGGGGGCCCGTCTGATGGCTACACCTTC.

The J gene is TRBJ2-5, the V gene TRBV5-1; 12 bases align to TRBD2. The junction had 4 bases not matched to a gene; V was cut back by 4 bases and J by 0 bases. The CDR3 covers 16 residues. Germline V lookup: CDR1 SGHRS, CDR2 YFSETQ. This CDR3 reads CASSPGLAGHQETQYF. The CDR3 nucleotides are TGCGCCAGCAGCCCTGGACTAGCGGGGCACCAAGAGACCCAGTACTTC.

The rearrangement joins TRBV7-9 to TRBJ1-6, with TRBD1 matching over 7 bases. The CDR3 has 14 amino acids. Trimming cost V 4 bases and J 9 bases; bases outside gene matches: 6. Germline V gene data show CDR1 as SEHNR and CDR2 as FQNEAQ (reference sequence). The DNA of the CDR3 is TGTGCCAGCAGCTCCCGACAGGGAGGTTCACCCCTCCACTTT. Amino acid sequence: CASSSRQGGSPLHF.

This chain joins TRBV29-1 and TRBJ1-4, with a tentative D call TRBD1 (6 bases). The CDR3 has 12 residues. With 4 bases removed from V and 6 bases from J, the gap between germline ends came to 9 bases. Germline loops: CDR1 SQVTM, CDR2 ANQGSEA. The CDR3 bases are TGCAGCGTTGGATGGACAGATGAAAAACTGTTTTTT. This sequence encodes CSVGWTDEKLFF.